This TCR beta chain was sequenced in a study of vaccination effects on CD4 cells after COVID-19. Broader study findings: The study enrolled few convalescent patients and sampled no early post-infection timepoints.

Germline CDR1 is SNHLY and CDR2 is FYNNEI. V gave up 2 bases and J gave up 2 bases, with 18 bases separating them. There are 17 residues in the CDR3. This clone appeared a few times. Antigen: not known. This table comes from immunoSEQ multiplex PCR, and its TCRdb copy is limited to in-frame clones, with some not included. The table records tens of thousands of clones, 74% of them present only once. ViraFEST assay sequencing came after antigen-specific CD4+ T cells were expanded with viral peptide pools. The authors isolated CD4+ T cells after around 9 days of culture. Two-dose vaccination with either BNT162b2 or mRNA-1273 was given to the participants. Cultures got half-medium changes with IL-2 on days 3 and 7.

The rearrangement joins TRBV2 to TRBJ1-1; unclear D gene. This sequence was found in a human donor who received a COVID-19 vaccine. Sequenced material: CD4+ T cells from PBMCs cultured with HCoV-229E spike peptides, taken after COVID-19 vaccination. The CDR3 loop is CASSELQPHDANTEAFF. The CDR3 nucleotides are TGTGCCAGCAGTGAATTGCAACCCCACGATGCAAACACTGAAGCTTTCTTT.